Listed below are T cell receptor beta chains from one sample, sequenced in a study of blood T cell repertoires in COVID-19. Method: immunoSEQ multiplex PCR; TCRdb's copy keeps in-frame clones and lacks some. This table holds 95,000 to 110,000 clones, about 80% found once. The sample comprised peripheral blood. The receptors stem from a man in his 70s with acute or convalescent COVID-19. The CDR3 runs from the conserved cysteine through the conserved F or W.

TRBJ1-2 | TRBV3-1/TRBV3-2 | CASRGQGQRNYGYTF
TRBJ2-6 | TRBV7-6 | CASSAEASSGANVLTF
TRBJ2-3 | TRBV12-3/TRBV12-4 | CATPGPSTDTQYF
TRBJ1-2 | TRBV11-2 | CASSLALTGGRGGYTF
TRBJ1-1 | TRBV11-1 | CASSVGLTNTEAFF
TRBJ2-5 | TRBV10-1 | CASSEGLSGVGETQYF
TRBJ2-7 | TRBV6-5 | CASSSHSGQDKQYF
TRBJ1-2 | TRBV5-1 | CASSFGGLNYGYTF
TRBJ2-1 | TRBV7-8 | CASSLVAWRCFF
TRBJ2-3 | TRBV5-1 | CASKMEGSTDTQYF
TRBJ1-2 | TRBV14 | CASSQEQGSYGYTF
TRBJ1-2 | TRBV4-3 | CASSQDTGKGYGYTF
TRBJ1-5 | TRBV10-3 | CAISDGQMSNQPQHF
TRBJ2-1 | TRBV11-1 | CASSFSGGDYNEQFF
TRBJ2-7 | TRBV4-3 | CASSQEWSGVFYEQYF
TRBJ2-1 | TRBV6-2/TRBV6-3 | CASSYSSEPLNEQFF
TRBJ2-1 | TRBV18 | CASSPRETGYNEQFF
TRBJ1-2 | TRBV6-5 | CASSYSTRNDGYTF
TRBJ1-1 | TRBV3-1/TRBV3-2 | CASSPGQGVISEAFF
TRBJ1-6 | TRBV27 | CASRDRGGNSPLHF
TRBJ1-1 | TRBV29-1 | CSVEDSYRGLKNTEAFF
TRBJ2-7 | TRBV5-4 | CASSLDGTATLHEQYF
TRBJ1-6 | TRBV10-3 | CAIGTGGYNSPLHF
TRBJ2-2 | TRBV7-2 | CASSVQGAQTGELFF
TRBJ1-1 | TRBV12-3/TRBV12-4 | CASSFAGMEAFF
TRBJ1-1 | TRBV29-1 | CSVGGSEFMNTEAFF
TRBJ2-1 | TRBV3-1/TRBV3-2 | CASSQVPSMSGPRVF
TRBJ1-4 | TRBV5-1 | CASSYIGEGANEKLFF
TRBJ1-1 | TRBV5-1 | CASSLAVRAEAFF
TRBJ1-6 | TRBV9 | CASSLQDNVNSPLHF
TRBJ1-1 | TRBV11-2 | CASSLPTGSTEAFF
TRBJ2-2 | TRBV9 | CASSVPGGGGAYTGELFF
TRBJ1-4 | TRBV5-4 | CASSLEFGSEKLFF
TRBJ1-6 | TRBV5-1 | CASKLRQGYNSPLHF
TRBJ2-7 | TRBV5-4 | CASSLEPLSHEQYF
TRBJ1-2 | TRBV7-6 | CASSSYRRKGYTF
TRBJ2-1 | TRBV7-9 | CASSLERIYNEQFF
TRBJ2-7 | TRBV19 | CASSIMRGSSYEQYF
TRBJ1-5 | TRBV6-6 | CASNTLDGNQPQHF
TRBJ2-3 | TRBV7-3 | CASSLNGGPGDTQYF